The entry below describes one T cell receptor beta chain. Sequenced by immunoSEQ multiplex PCR; TCRdb stores in-frame clones only, minus some. The table has around 160,000 clones, 81% seen once. This sample stems from a study of blood T cell repertoires in COVID-19. Study-level information: Whether acute or convalescent, the COVID-19 samples came from the United States, Italy and Spain. Sources were T cells, B-cell-depleted T cells, or PBMCs; the material itself was cDNA or gDNA.

The CDR3 runs 15 residues. The V end was cut by 3 bases, the J end by 1 base, with 10 bases between. Germline CDR1 is SGHVS and CDR2 is FNYEAQ. This chain connects TRBV7-6 to TRBJ2-1; D is uncertain. The sequence derives from a man aged 60-69 years with active or convalescent COVID-19. Sequenced: peripheral blood. The DNA for the CDR3 is TGTGCCAGCAGCTTTAACAGTGGATCCTACAATGAGCAGTTCTTC. Translation gives CASSFNSGSYNEQFF.